The 10 T cell receptor beta chains reported below all come from one sample, sequenced in a study of cytomegalovirus exposure and HLA in healthy donors. Clones were sequenced by immunoSEQ multiplex PCR, and TCRdb holds only the in-frame ones, with some missing. In the table there are about 140,000 clones, about 83% of which are singletons. The sequenced sample consisted of PBMCs. The receptors were sampled from a woman between 25 and 40 years old in good health and CMV-seronegative.

This chain joins TRBV7-8 and TRBJ2-3, with a tentative D call TRBD2 (5 bases). Germline V gives CDR1 SGHVS, CDR2 FQNEAQ. V was shortened by 1 base and J by 2 bases, with 10 bases between the two germline ends. The CDR3 contains 15 residues. This CDR3 reads CASSLGRVLTDTQYF. The CDR3 bases are TGTGCCAGCAGCTTAGGGCGGGTCCTCACAGATACGCAGTATTTT. Drawing the rest from reference TRBV7-8 and TRBJ2-3, the complete variable domain is GAGVSQSPRYKVAKRGQDVALRCDPISGHVSLFWYQQALGQGPEFLTYFQNEAQLDKSGLPSDRFFAERPEGSVSTLKIQRTQQEDSAVYLCASSLGRVLTDTQYFGPGTRLTVL.

This clone was seen only a few times. The chain employs TRBV18 and TRBJ1-5; maybe TRBD1 (6 bases). CDR1 and CDR2 from the germline V gene are KGHSH and LQKENI. The CDR3 covers 15 residues. With 5 bases removed from V and 1 base from J, the gap between germline ends came to 12 bases. The CDR3 region has the DNA TGTGCCAGCTCATCAAGACAGGACAGCAATCAGCCCCAGCATTTT. Translating it yields CASSSRQDSNQPQHF.

This clone was recorded only once. V usage is TRBV9 and J usage is TRBJ2-1; TRBD2 matches 10 bases. Germline V CDR1 and CDR2: SGDLS, YYNGEE. V lost 2 bases and J lost 5; bases outside the gene matches: 4. The CDR3 has 15 amino acids. The CDR3 DNA sequence: TGTGCCAGCAGCGTTGGACTAGCGGACGACAATGAGCAGTTCTTC. Translating gives CASSVGLADDNEQFF.

This clone was counted only a few times. The chain recombines TRBV6-1 with TRBJ2-7; 14 nucleotides align to TRBD2. Germline CDR1 is MNHNS and CDR2 is SASEGT. With V trimmed by 6 bases and J by 5 bases, 6 bases remained unmatched. The CDR3 totals 15 residues. In DNA form, the CDR3 reads TGTGCCAGCAGGGAGACTAGCGGGGGGGCGCACGAGCAGTACTTC. This translates into CASRETSGGAHEQYF.

The chain uses TRBV2 and TRBJ2-1; 7 bases match TRBD1. Germline CDR1 and CDR2: SNHLY and FYNNEI. The length of the CDR3 is 17 residues. Losses at the gene ends were 1 base for V and 5 bases for J; bases not matched to a gene: 11. The DNA for the CDR3 is TGTGCCAGCAGTGAAGGGTCTTACAGGGGATACGACAATGAGCAGTTCTTC. Amino acids: CASSEGSYRGYDNEQFF.

The chain is built from TRBV5-1 and TRBJ2-5, with TRBD2 matching over 10 bases. The CDR3 consists of 21 residues. After removal of 7 bases from V and 3 bases from J, the junction contained 27 bases not matched to a gene. Per the germline V gene, CDR1 is SGHRS and CDR2 is YFSETQ. The CDR3 bases are TGCGCCAGCCCCTTGTCCAAAACTAGCGGGACGTTTTGGGTGACAAAAGAGACCCAGTACTTC. This sequence encodes CASPLSKTSGTFWVTKETQYF.

The rearrangement links TRBV7-2 to TRBJ1-4; possibly TRBD1 for D (6 bases). Trimming took 5 bases from V and 8 from J, leaving 9 bases between them. From germline, CDR1 is SGHTA and CDR2 FQGNSA. This CDR3 spans 12 amino acids. The CDR3 reads CASSPGTEKLFF. Here the CDR3 DNA reads TGTGCCAGCAGCCCAGGGACAGAAAAACTGTTTTTT.

The V gene is TRBV12-5, the J gene TRBJ2-7; possibly TRBD2 for D (5 bases). Trimming removed 0 bases from V and 0 bases from J, with 15 bases in between. The CDR3 has 17 amino acids. The germline CDR1 and CDR2 sequences are LGHNT and FRNRAP. CDR3 coding DNA: TGTGCTAGTGGTTTGGTACCGCGGGCCGCTTACTCCTACGAGCAGTACTTC. Translating gives CASGLVPRAAYSYEQYF. Variable domain in full (rest from reference TRBV12-5 and TRBJ2-7): DARVTQTPRHKVTEMGQEVTMRCQPILGHNTVFWYRQTMMQGLELLAYFRNRAPLDDSGMPKDRFSAEMPDATLATLKIQPSEPRDSAVYFCASGLVPRAAYSYEQYFGPGTRLTVT.

V usage is TRBV19 and J usage is TRBJ1-5, with TRBD1 as a possible D gene (6 bases). This CDR3 has 15 amino acids. Germline values: CDR1 LNHDA, CDR2 SQIVND (reference sequence). V dropped 2 bases and J dropped 4 bases, with 12 bases sitting between them. For the CDR3, the DNA is TGTGCCAGTAGTATAACAGGGACGGGTAATCAGCCCCAGCATTTT. This translates into CASSITGTGNQPQHF.

The V call is TRBV5-6, the J call TRBJ1-2, with D possibly TRBD1 on 5 matching bases. V lost 0 bases and J 4 bases, leaving 10 bases between the germline ends. This CDR3 has 14 residues. The V gene's germline CDR1 is SGHDT and CDR2 YYEEEE. In nucleotides, the CDR3 is TGTGCCAGCAGCTTGGGGCAGGGCGCCTATGGCTACACCTTC. Its protein product is CASSLGQGAYGYTF.